Here is one TCR beta chain with its context. Its antigen is currently unknown. This record comes from a study of siplizumab effects on memory and regulatory T cells. Notes on the study in general: With siplizumab, mappable alloreactive CD4+ clones averaged approximately 69% Treg-derived, versus 25% to 30% in controls.

Profiled with immunoSEQ multiplex PCR; TCRdb holds only in-frame clones, not every one. The data show 85,000 to 130,000 clones, over 90% seen once. Sequencing used Tregs sorted from blood. The receptor's source is a human donor in good health.

The CDR3 DNA reads as TGTGCCAGCAGCTCGGGAGCGGGGGGGCTTCGATGGTTTTTT. Amino acid sequence: CASSSGAGGLRWFF. The chain is built from TRBV11-3 and TRBJ2-2; TRBD2 agrees at 10 bases. Germline V gene sequence: CDR1 SGHNT, CDR2 YENEEA. The CDR3 totals 14 residues. Trimming removed 4 bases from V and 16 bases from J; junction bases left unmatched: 12.